This T cell receptor beta chain is drawn from a study of technical replicates of blood from a few donors. Trimming at V came to 6 bases and at J to 2 bases, leaving 2 bases not matched to a gene. The V gene's germline CDR1 is SNHLY and CDR2 FYNNEI. The CDR3 contains 13 residues. The protocol was immunoSEQ multiplex PCR, while the TCRdb copy is restricted to in-frame clones and leaves out a portion. This sample has 75,000 to 100,000 clones; about 95% occur once, and the top ten carry 0.25% to 0.35%. V gene TRBV2 combines with J gene TRBJ2-7; 9 nucleotides match TRBD1. Sequences were obtained from T cells isolated from PBMCs. This TCR was recovered from a human donor in good health. In DNA form, the CDR3 reads TGTGCCAGCAGGGGACAGGGTACCTACGAGCAGTACTTC. Protein sequence: CASRGQGTYEQYF.